This T cell receptor (beta chain) was identified in a study of blood T cell repertoires in COVID-19. Study overall: T cells, B-cell-depleted T cells, or PBMCs supplied cDNA or gDNA.

Libraries were prepared by immunoSEQ multiplex PCR; TCRdb keeps only in-frame clonotypes and omits some of them. The sample consists of about 200,000 clones, roughly 77% of them appearing once. There are 15 residues in the CDR3. Germline loops: CDR1 SGHDN, CDR2 FVKESK. The ends were cut back, 4 bases at V and 0 bases at J, with 11 bases in the middle. This clonotype was obtained from a woman aged 45-60 years with acute COVID-19. V and J are TRBV14 and TRBJ2-3; D may be TRBD1 (6 bases). Sequences were obtained from PBMCs or T cells enriched from blood (not recorded which). The CDR3, as DNA: TGTGCCAGCAGCCCCTGGGACACCAGCACAGATACGCAGTATTTT. Translated: CASSPWDTSTDTQYF.